The entry that follows covers one TCR beta chain sequence. The sample belongs to a study of shared clonotypes between healthy human individuals. This CDR3 is 15 amino acids long. Germline V CDR1 and CDR2: PRHDT, FYEKMQ (reference sequence). Trimming pared 5 bases from V and 4 bases from J, leaving 17 bases between. TCRdb's copy holds only in-frame clones and misses some; the assay was immunoSEQ multiplex PCR. The sample lists around 1.9 million clones; 85% to 95% were seen once. Naive CD8 cells, CD45RO-negative and positively selected for CCR7, excluded terminally differentiated effector memory CD45RA+ cells.

The receptor was derived from a man between 18 and 35 years old in good health. Some clones in this sample may be carry-over from other donors' samples. This chain joins TRBV13 and TRBJ1-2; D perhaps matches TRBD1 (5 bases). Input material: naive CD8+ T cells from PBMCs. The CDR3 bases are TGTGCCAGCAGCCCTGGGACTCAGATGGGCTATGGCTACACCTTC. Protein sequence: CASSPGTQMGYGYTF.